A selection of T cell receptor beta chains follows, all from one sample in a study of shared clonotypes between healthy human individuals. Clones were read by immunoSEQ multiplex PCR, and TCRdb kept only the in-frame ones, dropping some. This table holds a few hundred thousand clones, around 97% found once. The sequencing sample was made of naive CD4+ T cells sorted from blood. The receptor set was obtained from a woman younger than 45 in good health. Both conserved end residues are part of each CDR3. The D gene is left open where the match is weak. Clone size is stated in some rows and not others, as once, few, many or a class when expanded.

clone_size	v_call	d_call	j_call	cdr3_aa	cdr3_nt
.	TRBV27	.	TRBJ1-4	CASSQLTNEKLFF	TGTGCCAGCAGTCAACTAACTAATGAAAAACTGTTTTTT
.	TRBV11-2	.	TRBJ2-7	CASSPDLSSYEQYF	TGTGCCAGCAGCCCCGATTTGAGCTCCTACGAGCAGTACTTC
once	TRBV19	TRBD2	TRBJ2-1	CASSIIGLAGDEQFF	TGTGCCAGTAGTATCATCGGGCTAGCGGGAGATGAGCAGTTCTTC
.	TRBV7-9	.	TRBJ2-7	CASSSTALAQILF	TGTGCCAGCAGCTCGACAGCCTTAGCCCAGATACTCTTC
.	TRBV5-8	.	TRBJ2-5	CASSLGQGSWAQYF	TGTGCCAGCAGCTTGGGTCAGGGGAGTTGGGCCCAGTACTTC
.	TRBV23-1	.	TRBJ2-2	CASSQSHNLGAGELFF	TGCGCCAGCAGTCAATCTCACAATTTAGGCGCCGGGGAGCTGTTTTTT
.	TRBV2	TRBD1	TRBJ2-3	CASCVSGTVTDTQYF	TGTGCCAGCTGCGTCTCGGGGACAGTCACAGATACGCAGTATTTT
once	TRBV18	.	TRBJ2-7	CASSPGTLSYEQYF	TGTGCCAGCTCACCAGGGACCTTATCCTACGAGCAGTACTTC
.	TRBV28	TRBD1	TRBJ1-1	CASSPYQTGGTEAFF	TGTGCCAGCAGTCCATACCAAACAGGGGGCACTGAAGCTTTCTTT
.	TRBV28	.	TRBJ2-7	CASGDANSYEQYF	TGTGCCAGCGGGGACGCAAACTCCTACGAGCAGTACTTC
.	TRBV9	.	TRBJ1-3	CASSASDGGNTIYF	TGTGCCAGCAGCGCATCGGACGGAGGAAACACCATATATTTT
.	TRBV28	.	TRBJ2-7	CASSTRQFSYEQYF	TGTGCCAGCAGTACGAGACAGTTCTCCTACGAGCAGTACTTC
.	TRBV6-6	TRBD1	TRBJ1-5	CASSRQGYQPQHF	TGTGCCAGCAGTCGACAGGGTTATCAGCCCCAGCATTTT
once	TRBV6-5	.	TRBJ1-1	CASRVRSRTEAFF	TGTGCCAGTAGGGTGCGTTCGAGAACTGAAGCTTTCTTT
.	TRBV2	.	TRBJ2-7	CASRGLRDTISYEQYF	TGTGCCAGCAGGGGGTTGCGGGACACCATCTCCTACGAGCAGTACTTC
.	TRBV5-1	.	TRBJ2-3	CASSLAGLAGHTQYF	TGCGCCAGCAGCTTGGCGGGACTGGCGGGCCATACGCAGTATTTT
.	TRBV19	TRBD1	TRBJ1-1	CASKDRAAFF	TGTGCCAGTAAGGACAGGGCGGCTTTCTTT
.	TRBV28	.	TRBJ2-6	CASSSTGRLGANVLTF	TGTGCCAGCAGTTCAACTGGCAGGCTTGGGGCCAACGTCCTGACTTTC
.	TRBV29-1	TRBD2	TRBJ2-1	CSAVKGVEASGRPHNDNEQFF	TGCAGCGCGGTCAAGGGAGTTGAGGCTAGCGGGAGGCCCCACAATGACAATGAGCAGTTCTTC
.	TRBV11-2	.	TRBJ2-2	CASSLVLGSGELFF	TGTGCCAGCAGCTTAGTGCTGGGGTCCGGGGAGCTGTTTTTT
.	TRBV5-1	.	TRBJ2-3	CASRRRSESTDTQYF	TGCGCCAGCAGGCGCCGGAGCGAAAGCACAGATACGCAGTATTTT
.	TRBV29-1	.	TRBJ2-1	CSVRTTGNNEQFF	TGCAGCGTTCGGACTACCGGAAACAATGAGCAGTTCTTC
once	TRBV14	.	TRBJ2-2	CASSSTFGELFF	TGTGCCAGCAGCTCAACCTTCGGGGAGCTGTTTTTT
.	TRBV7-6	.	TRBJ1-1	CASSLSSDTEAFF	TGTGCCAGCAGCTTATCATCTGACACTGAAGCTTTCTTT
.	TRBV11-2	.	TRBJ1-4	CASSLDLGAGEKLFF	TGTGCCAGCAGCTTAGATTTGGGGGCCGGTGAAAAACTGTTTTTT
.	TRBV18	TRBD1	TRBJ1-5	CASSPETGGGNQPQHF	TGTGCCAGCTCACCAGAAACAGGGGGTGGGAATCAGCCCCAGCATTTT
.	TRBV5-1	TRBD1	TRBJ2-7	CASSLEPGQGSYEQYF	TGCGCCAGCAGCTTGGAACCGGGACAGGGGTCCTACGAGCAGTACTTC
.	TRBV5-1	TRBD2	TRBJ2-7	CASSFWTGLADPYEQYF	TGCGCCAGCAGCTTCTGGACAGGACTAGCGGATCCCTACGAGCAGTACTTC
.	TRBV5-1	TRBD2	TRBJ2-1	CASSLSEREANEQFF	TGCGCCAGCAGCTTGAGCGAGCGGGAGGCCAATGAGCAGTTCTTC
.	TRBV6-5	.	TRBJ2-7	CASSYATGTYEQYF	TGTGCCAGCAGTTACGCGACAGGTACCTACGAGCAGTACTTC
.	TRBV5-1	.	TRBJ1-1	CASSWTANTEAFF	TGCGCCAGCAGCTGGACAGCGAACACTGAAGCTTTCTTT
.	TRBV27	TRBD2	TRBJ2-1	CANARTSGRVCNEQFF	TGTGCCAACGCGAGGACTAGCGGGAGGGTTTGCAATGAGCAGTTCTTC
.	TRBV5-1	.	TRBJ2-2	CASSRGETGELFF	TGCGCCAGCAGCCGGGGCGAGACCGGGGAGCTGTTTTTT
.	TRBV4-1	.	TRBJ2-7	CASRAGGDASYEQYF	TGCGCCAGCAGAGCCGGGGGCGACGCCTCCTACGAGCAGTACTTC
.	TRBV28	TRBD1	TRBJ1-2	CASSSTGRGDGYTF	TGTGCCAGCAGTTCGACAGGGAGAGGGGATGGCTACACCTTC
.	TRBV6-5	.	TRBJ2-2	CASKEGGNTGELFF	TGTGCCAGCAAAGAAGGGGGGAACACCGGGGAGCTGTTTTTT
.	TRBV6-1	.	TRBJ2-5	CASSRGSYQETQYF	TGTGCCAGCAGCCGGGGGTCGTACCAAGAGACCCAGTACTTC
.	TRBV6-5	TRBD2	TRBJ2-1	CASSYSRRSGRPETFF	TGTGCCAGCAGTTACTCTCGGAGGAGCGGGAGACCCGAGACGTTCTTC
once	TRBV5-4	TRBD2	TRBJ2-3	CASSREADTQYF	TGTGCCAGCAGCCGGGAGGCAGATACGCAGTATTTT
.	TRBV19	.	TRBJ1-2	CASSIDRNYGYTF	TGTGCCAGTAGTATCGACAGGAACTATGGCTACACCTTC
.	TRBV7-9	.	TRBJ1-2	CASSSPEKERQNGYTF	TGTGCCAGCAGCTCTCCGGAGAAGGAACGTCAAAATGGCTACACCTTC
.	TRBV4-2	.	TRBJ2-5	CASSQADTRGGGETQYF	TGTGCCAGCAGCCAAGCGGATACAAGGGGGGGAGGGGAGACCCAGTACTTC
.	TRBV6-1	.	TRBJ2-1	CASRTGGTVIEQFF	TGTGCCAGCAGGACGGGCGGGACGGTGATAGAGCAGTTCTTC
.	TRBV15	.	TRBJ2-7	CATSRDPSWGQYF	TGTGCCACCAGCAGAGATCCCTCTTGGGGGCAGTACTTC
.	TRBV9	TRBD2	TRBJ2-3	CASSGMGLVGTDTQYF	TGTGCCAGCAGCGGAATGGGACTAGTGGGCACAGATACGCAGTATTTT
.	TRBV20-1	.	TRBJ2-3	CSAGWPDTQYF	TGCAGTGCCGGCTGGCCAGATACGCAGTATTTT
.	TRBV7-9	TRBD1	TRBJ1-2	CASSGDSFYGYTF	TGTGCCAGCTCCGGGGACAGCTTCTATGGCTACACCTTC
.	TRBV15	TRBD2	TRBJ2-1	CATSRLSAGGEQFF	TGTGCCACCAGCAGGTTGTCAGCGGGAGGAGAGCAGTTCTTC
.	TRBV4-2	TRBD2	TRBJ2-1	CASSPGLAGPSSYNEQFF	TGTGCCAGCAGCCCGGGACTAGCGGGGCCGAGCTCCTACAATGAGCAGTTCTTC
.	TRBV13	TRBD2	TRBJ2-2	CASSELAGDTGELFF	TGTGCCAGCAGCGAACTAGCGGGAGATACCGGGGAGCTGTTTTTT